This TCR beta chain was sequenced in a study of control samples from healthy donors and cancer patients. Libraries were prepared by immunoSEQ multiplex PCR; TCRdb keeps only in-frame clonotypes and omits some of them. The table records 230,000 or so clones, over 90% of them present only once. From germline, CDR1 is SEHNR and CDR2 FQNEAQ (reference sequence). This CDR3 spans 16 amino acids. Unmatched junction bases numbered 9, after V lost 5 bases and J lost 2 bases. The sequencing input was blood. The sequence was obtained from a man in his fifties in good health. The chain joins TRBV7-9 to TRBJ1-1; TRBD1 aligns across 9 bases. CDR3 sequence: CASSPGTGRVNTEAFF. The CDR3 bases are TGTGCCAGCAGCCCCGGGACAGGGAGGGTTAACACTGAAGCTTTCTTT.